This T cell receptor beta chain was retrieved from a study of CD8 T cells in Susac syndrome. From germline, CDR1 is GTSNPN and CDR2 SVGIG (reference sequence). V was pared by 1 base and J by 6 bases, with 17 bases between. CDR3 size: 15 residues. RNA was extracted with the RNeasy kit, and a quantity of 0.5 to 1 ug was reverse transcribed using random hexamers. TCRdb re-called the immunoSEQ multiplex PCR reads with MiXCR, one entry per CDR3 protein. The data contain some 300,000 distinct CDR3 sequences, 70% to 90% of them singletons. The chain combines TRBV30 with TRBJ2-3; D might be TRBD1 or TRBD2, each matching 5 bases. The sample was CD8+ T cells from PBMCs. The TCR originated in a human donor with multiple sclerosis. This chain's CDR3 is CAWSDGTSAADTQYF. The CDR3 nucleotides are TGTGCCTGGAGTGACGGGACCTCTGCGGCGGATACGCAGTATTTT.